The next 29 T cell receptor beta chains were all read from a single sample in a study of human T cells and chemical hapten exposure. As for time point: patch test 3, about 24 weeks after DPC sensitization. Treatment noted: therapeutic diphenylcyclopropenone sensitization with weekly scalp DPC. Total RNA was isolated from whole blood that had not been fractionated. Using its own MiXCR run on the RACE reads, TCRdb lists one record per CDR3 protein. Among about 39,000 distinct CDR3 sequences listed, about 13% were seen once. This sample comprised whole blood, obtained in connection with sensitization to the hapten diphenylcyclopropenone (DPC). All receptors derive from a woman aged 40 to 50 with alopecia areata. Some clones in this sample may be carry-over from other donors' samples.

This clonotype was detected ten times or more. The chain combines TRBV3-1 with TRBJ1-2; D call uncertain. Germline V gene lookup returns CDR1 LGHDT and CDR2 YNNKEL (reference sequence). The CDR3 length is 13 residues. Trimming shortened V by 0 bases and J by 2 bases, and 4 bases separated the two germline ends. CDR3 DNA: TGTGCCAGCAGCCAAGAACAGAACTATGGCTACACCTTC. It yields the protein CASSQEQNYGYTF. The full variable domain, its missing parts supplied by reference TRBV3-1 and TRBJ1-2, is DTAVSQTPKYLVTQMGNDKSIKCEQNLGHDTMYWYKQDSKKFLKIMFSYNNKELIINETVPNRFSPKSPDKAHLNLHINSLELGDSAVYFCASSQEQNYGYTFGSGTRLTVV.

This rearrangement joins TRBV3-1 to TRBJ1-4; no clear D. V dropped 5 bases and J dropped 13 bases, with 14 bases sitting between them. Germline CDR1 is LGHDT and CDR2 is YNNKEL (reference sequence). This CDR3 spans 12 amino acids. The CDR3 protein is CASSDLRRLLFF. The CDR3 coding sequence is TGTGCCAGCAGCGATCTCAGACGGTTACTGTTTTTT.

As to this clonotype: A junction end diverges from the germline sequence, so it may reflect a read error. In DNA, the CDR3 is TGTGTCAGCTCAACCTCGGGACAAACTAACTATGGCTACACCTTC. Amino acids: CVSSTSGQTNYGYTF. This chain links TRBV18 with TRBJ1-2; D is perhaps TRBD1 (6 bases). This CDR3 is 15 amino acids long. Germline lookup yields CDR1 KGHSH and CDR2 LQKENI.

This clonotype showed up just a few times. This sequence joins TRBV18 and TRBJ2-3; D may match TRBD1 or TRBD2 (6 bases each). The CDR3 spans 17 residues. With 5 bases removed from V and 5 bases from J, the gap between germline ends came to 23 bases. Germline CDR1 is KGHSH and CDR2 is LQKENI. This CDR3 reads CASSAPWGAGPGDTQYF. The DNA for the CDR3 is TGTGCCAGCTCAGCCCCTTGGGGGGCAGGCCCAGGAGATACGCAGTATTTT.

In its sample, this clonotype was seen many times. The CDR3 nucleotides read TGTGCCAGCAGCGTAGACCCCCAGAACACTGAAGCTTTCTTT. It is translated as CASSVDPQNTEAFF. V is TRBV9 and J is TRBJ1-1; D is undetermined. This CDR3 spans 14 amino acids. CDR1 is SGDLS and CDR2 is YYNGEE in the germline V gene. Trimming removed 0 bases from V and 1 base from J, with 7 bases in between.

By frequency in the sample, this clonotype is medium-sized (0.01 to 0.1%). V usage is TRBV3-1 and J usage is TRBJ1-5; D is undetermined. This CDR3 spans 15 amino acids. Trimming left V 1 base short and J 4 bases short, with 11 bases between. Germline V gene lookup returns CDR1 LGHDT and CDR2 YNNKEL (reference sequence). The DNA for the CDR3 is TGTGCCAGCAGCCAAGCGGGTCAGCCTAATCAGCCCCAGCATTTT. This translates into CASSQAGQPNQPQHF. The full variable domain, its missing parts supplied by reference TRBV3-1 and TRBJ1-5, is DTAVSQTPKYLVTQMGNDKSIKCEQNLGHDTMYWYKQDSKKFLKIMFSYNNKELIINETVPNRFSPKSPDKAHLNLHINSLELGDSAVYFCASSQAGQPNQPQHFGDGTRLSIL.

The chain combines TRBV29-1 with TRBJ2-7; 8 nucleotides line up with TRBD1. Trimming at V came to 6 bases and at J to 6 bases, leaving 7 bases not matched to a gene. There are 12 residues in the CDR3. Germline V gene data show CDR1 as SQVTM and CDR2 as ANQGSEA. The CDR3 loop reads CSVNRGTGEQYF. The CDR3 nucleotides read TGCAGCGTAAACAGGGGGACGGGCGAGCAGTACTTC.

This clonotype was detected a few times. The chain uses TRBV11-2 and TRBJ1-1; maybe TRBD1 (6 bases). Germline V gives CDR1 SGHAT, CDR2 FQNNGV. V shed 7 bases and J shed 12 bases, with 18 bases lying between them. CDR3 length: 12 residues. For the CDR3, the DNA is TGTGCCAGCATGCTACTTCAGGGGAGGCCTTTCTTT. The encoded protein is CASMLLQGRPFF.

This clonotype has more than one count but fewer than ten. The rearrangement joins TRBV7-2 to TRBJ1-2, with 9 positions matching TRBD1. The trim removed 5 bases at V and 8 bases at J, leaving 12 bases unmatched. This CDR3 is 15 amino acids long. CDR1 and CDR2 (germline): SGHTA, FQGNSA. The CDR3 loop reads CASSRTLQGAGGYTF. In DNA form, the CDR3 reads TGTGCCAGCAGCAGAACCCTACAGGGGGCGGGCGGCTACACCTTC.

This clonotype has ten or more counts. The rearrangement joins TRBV7-3 to TRBJ2-5, with D perhaps matching TRBD1 (6 bases). This CDR3 spans 13 amino acids. The germline gives CDR1 SGHTA, CDR2 FQGTGA. V was trimmed by 2 bases and J by 5 bases, leaving 9 bases between them. The CDR3 DNA reads TGTGCCAGCAGCTTAGGGGGCTGGGAGACCCAGTACTTC. Translation: CASSLGGWETQYF.

The table lists this clonotype with a few counts. The chain employs TRBV11-3 and TRBJ2-5; D unresolved. Looked up from germline, CDR1 is SGHNT and CDR2 is YENEEA. This CDR3 comprises 11 residues. V dropped 7 bases and J dropped 5 bases, with 8 bases sitting between them. Here the CDR3 DNA reads TGTGCCAGCAACTTGGGGGAGACCCAGTACTTC. This codes for CASNLGETQYF.

This clonotype was picked up many times. V and J are TRBV20-1 and TRBJ2-7, with TRBD2 identical over 10 bases. Trimming at V came to 2 bases and at J to 4 bases, leaving 2 bases not matched to a gene. Looked up from germline, CDR1 is DFQATT and CDR2 is SNEGSKA (reference sequence). The CDR3 spans 13 residues. CDR3 sequence (DNA): TGCAGTGCTAGACCTAGCGGGAGTTACGAGCAGTACTTC. Its translation: CSARPSGSYEQYF.

The CDR3 protein is CSVEGGTGGYYEQYF. Written as DNA, the CDR3 is TGCAGCGTTGAAGGGGGCACAGGGGGCTACTACGAGCAGTACTTC. This rearrangement joins TRBV29-1 to TRBJ2-7, with 9 bases lining up with TRBD1. Trimming at V came to 1 base and at J to 3 bases, leaving 7 bases not matched to a gene. Germline values: CDR1 SQVTM, CDR2 ANQGSEA. CDR3 length equals 15 residues.

This clonotype has more than one count but fewer than ten. The CDR3 loop is CASSEAVNTEAFF. CDR3 sequence (DNA): TGCGCCAGCAGTGAGGCGGTGAACACTGAAGCTTTCTTT. The V and J genes are TRBV10-2 and TRBJ1-1; D gene uncertain. Germline V gene data show CDR1 as WSHSY and CDR2 as SAAADI. The V gene lost 2 bases and the J gene lost 0 bases, with 4 bases spanning the gap. There are 13 residues in the CDR3.

This clonotype was picked up a small number of times. The chain recombines TRBV5-1 with TRBJ2-7; 10 nucleotides agree with TRBD2. The CDR3 has 15 amino acids. Trimming at V came to 4 bases and at J to 2 bases, leaving 6 bases not matched to a gene. Germline V CDR1 and CDR2: SGHRS, YFSETQ. The CDR3 region is CASSTSGRGAYEQYF. The CDR3 coding sequence is TGCGCCAGCAGCACCAGCGGGAGGGGCGCCTACGAGCAGTACTTC.

The chain links TRBV20-1 to TRBJ2-1; D is unclear. CDR3 length: 13 residues. Germline V lookup: CDR1 DFQATT, CDR2 SNEGSKA (reference sequence). V was trimmed by 6 bases and J by 8 bases, leaving 17 bases between them. CDR3 in DNA: TGCAGTGCACCCAACCGAAGAGCCCATGAGCAGTTCTTC. It yields the protein CSAPNRRAHEQFF.

This clonotype was counted a few times. J is TRBJ2-7 and V is TRBV20-1; either TRBD1 or TRBD2 may supply D (5 bases each). CDR3 length: 12 residues. Germline-derived CDR1 and CDR2 are DFQATT and SNEGSKA (reference sequence). The CDR3 sequence: CRVGTASYEQYF. For the CDR3, the DNA is TGCAGGGTAGGGACGGCCTCCTACGAGCAGTACTTC.

This chain links TRBV7-2 with TRBJ2-1; 12 positions match TRBD2. The germline V gene has CDR1 SGHTA and CDR2 FQGNSA. After removal of 6 bases from V and 10 bases from J, the junction contained 4 bases not matched to a gene. The CDR3 covers 13 residues. The CDR3 DNA follows: TGTGCCAGCAGGACTAGCGGGGGATTCGAGCAGTTCTTC. This gives the protein CASRTSGGFEQFF.

This clonotype was recorded many times. V is TRBV2 and J is TRBJ1-4, with TRBD1 matching over 10 bases. The germline CDR1 and CDR2 sequences are SNHLY and FYNNEI. The CDR3 sequence is 16 residues long. V gave up 6 bases and J gave up 7 bases; unmatched junction bases: 11. The CDR3, as DNA: TGTGCCAGCAGCCTGGACAGGGGGATCGGAAGTGAAAAACTGTTTTTT. Translation: CASSLDRGIGSEKLFF.

In its sample, this clonotype was seen many times. This rearrangement joins TRBV10-2 to TRBJ2-1, with D possibly TRBD2 on 6 matching bases. CDR3 length: 12 residues. Trimming shortened V by 5 bases and J by 9 bases, and 11 bases separated the two germline ends. Germline V lookup: CDR1 WSHSY, CDR2 SAAADI. CDR3 DNA: TGCGCCAGCAGTTGGGGGGACGGTGAGCAGTTCTTC. This encodes CASSWGDGEQFF.

The chain carries TRBV28 and TRBJ1-4; 10 bases map to TRBD1. Germline CDR1 is MDHEN and CDR2 is SYDVKM. The CDR3 has 16 residues. J was trimmed by 11 bases and V by 6 bases; bases with no gene match: 15. The CDR3, as DNA: TGTGCCAGCAGCTCCGGAGCCGGGACAGGGGTCGAGAAACTGTTTTTT. Protein: CASSSGAGTGVEKLFF.

The V and J genes are TRBV9 and TRBJ1-5; tentative D call: TRBD1 (5 bases). Germline CDR1 SGDLS, CDR2 YYNGEE. CDR3 size: 14 residues. The germline V and J ends were trimmed by 4 bases and 6 bases, with 14 bases remaining between them. In DNA, the CDR3 is TGTGCCAGCAGCCTTTATGGGGGTGGTCAGCCCCAGCATTTT. The encoded protein is CASSLYGGGQPQHF.

This clonotype showed up just a few times. The chain recombines TRBV28 with TRBJ2-3; D is unresolved. Trimming shortened V by 3 bases and J by 3 bases, and 10 bases separated the two germline ends. Germline V gene lookup returns CDR1 MDHEN and CDR2 SYDVKM. The CDR3 is made up of 14 amino acids. CDR3 nucleotides: TGTGCCAGCAGTTTGCCCCACAGAACAGATACGCAGTATTTT. Residues: CASSLPHRTDTQYF.

CDR3 in amino acids: CASSLGQSTEAFF. For the CDR3, the DNA is TGTGCCAGCAGCTTGGGGCAGAGCACTGAAGCTTTCTTT. The chain employs TRBV7-9 and TRBJ1-1, with D perhaps matching TRBD1 (5 bases). CDR3 length: 13 residues. Trimming pared 3 bases from V and 4 bases from J, leaving 9 bases between. The germline gives CDR1 SEHNR, CDR2 FQNEAQ (reference sequence).

This rearrangement joins TRBV7-8 to TRBJ2-7, with TRBD1 matching 7 bases. V trimming: 1 base; J trimming: 5 bases; junction bases outside the gene matches: 5. This CDR3 has 14 residues. Germline V gene lookup returns CDR1 SGHVS and CDR2 FQNEAQ. The CDR3 DNA is TGTGCCAGCAGCTTAGAGCGACAGGGTCACGAGCAGTACTTC. It translates to CASSLERQGHEQYF.

The table lists this clonotype with many counts. The rearrangement links TRBV20-1 to TRBJ2-7; 8 bases map to TRBD1. The V gene's germline CDR1 is DFQATT and CDR2 SNEGSKA (reference sequence). V dropped 5 bases and J dropped 4; count of bases not matched to a gene: 7. The CDR3 totals 13 residues. The CDR3 sequence: CSAQGQDLYEQYF. CDR3 DNA sequence: TGCAGTGCTCAGGGACAGGATCTGTACGAGCAGTACTTC.

The chain recombines TRBV20-1 with TRBJ2-4; 8 nucleotides line up with TRBD2. The CDR3 is 15 residues long. The germline V gene encodes CDR1 DFQATT and CDR2 SNEGSKA (reference sequence). With V trimmed by 4 bases and J by 6 bases, 11 bases remained unmatched. CDR3 nucleotides: TGCAGTGCTACCATCCGGGGGGGGATCGGAAACATTCAGTACTTC. Translation gives CSATIRGGIGNIQYF.

This clonotype was observed a few times. The CDR3 sequence: CASSLSPGTGQETQYF. The CDR3 region has the DNA TGCGCCAGCAGCTTGAGTCCTGGGACAGGCCAAGAGACCCAGTACTTC. This chain connects TRBV5-1 to TRBJ2-5; 8 bases agree with TRBD1. Trimming at V came to 1 base and at J to 1 base, leaving 6 bases not matched to a gene. The length of the CDR3 is 16 residues. Germline assignment: CDR1 SGHRS and CDR2 YFSETQ. The full variable domain, in which reference TRBV5-1 and TRBJ2-5 provide the parts outside the CDR3, is KAGVTQTPRYLIKTRGQQVTLSCSPISGHRSVSWYQQTPGQGLQFLFEYFSETQRNKGNFPGRFSGRQFSNSRSEMNVSTLELGDSALYLCASSLSPGTGQETQYFGPGTRLLVL.

In its sample, this clonotype was seen a few times. One end of the junction does not line up with germline, which may come from a read error. V usage is TRBV7-7 and J usage is TRBJ2-5; D might be TRBD2 (5 bases). The CDR3 is made up of 13 amino acids. From germline, CDR1 is SSHAT and CDR2 FNYEAQ (reference sequence). The CDR3 loop is CASSLATQETQYF. The CDR3 DNA is TGTGCTAGCAGCTTAGCGACCCAAGAGACCCAGTACTTC.